This T cell receptor beta chain was profiled in a study of blood T cell repertoires in COVID-19. Overall study context: Sites in the United States, Italy and Spain provided acute and convalescent COVID-19 samples. The cDNA or gDNA used as material had been derived from T cells, B-cell-depleted T cells, or PBMCs.

Authors' analysis steps: Amplification with reference gene primers provided the estimates of nucleated cell counts. Sequencing was performed with immunoSEQ multiplex PCR; in TCRdb, only in-frame clones are kept and a portion is missing. D and trimming come from the DNA, and the V and J calls and clone size come from that table. This table has 15,000 to 16,000 clones, 80% to 90% appearing once. This sequence originates from a man between 65 and 80 years old in a cohort sampled during active COVID-19. Sequencing was done on a sample of peripheral blood.

The CDR3 DNA reads as TGTGCCTGGAGCGGAGGCTCTGGAAACACCATATATTTT. Encoded protein: CAWSGGSGNTIYF. This sequence joins TRBV30 and TRBJ1-3, with D uncertain. CDR1 and CDR2 (germline): GTSNPN, SVGIG (reference sequence). Trimming removed 3 bases at V and 0 bases at J, with 6 bases between. The CDR3 is 13 amino acids.